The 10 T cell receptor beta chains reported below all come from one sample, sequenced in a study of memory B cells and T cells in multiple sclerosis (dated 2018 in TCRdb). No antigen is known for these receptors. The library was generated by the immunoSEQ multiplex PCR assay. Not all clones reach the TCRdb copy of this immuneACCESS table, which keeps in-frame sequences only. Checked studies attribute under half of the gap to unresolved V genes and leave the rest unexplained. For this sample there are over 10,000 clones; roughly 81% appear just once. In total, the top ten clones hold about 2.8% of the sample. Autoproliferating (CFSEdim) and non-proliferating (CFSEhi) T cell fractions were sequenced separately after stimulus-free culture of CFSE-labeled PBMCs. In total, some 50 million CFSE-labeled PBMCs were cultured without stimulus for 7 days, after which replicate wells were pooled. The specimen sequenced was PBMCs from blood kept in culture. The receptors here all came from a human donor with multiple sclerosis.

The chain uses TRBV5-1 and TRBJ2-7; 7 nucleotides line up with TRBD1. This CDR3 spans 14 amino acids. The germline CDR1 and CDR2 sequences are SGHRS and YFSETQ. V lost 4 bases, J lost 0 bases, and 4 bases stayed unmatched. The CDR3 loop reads CASSQRQGSYEQYF. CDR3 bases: TGCGCCAGCAGCCAACGACAGGGCTCCTACGAGCAGTACTTC.

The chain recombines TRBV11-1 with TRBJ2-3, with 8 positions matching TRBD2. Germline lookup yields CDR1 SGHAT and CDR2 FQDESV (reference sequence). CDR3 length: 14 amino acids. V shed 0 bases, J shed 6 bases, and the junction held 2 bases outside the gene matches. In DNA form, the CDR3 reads TGTGCCAGCAGCTTAGCGCGGGGGGCGGATACGCAGTATTTT. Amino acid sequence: CASSLARGADTQYF.

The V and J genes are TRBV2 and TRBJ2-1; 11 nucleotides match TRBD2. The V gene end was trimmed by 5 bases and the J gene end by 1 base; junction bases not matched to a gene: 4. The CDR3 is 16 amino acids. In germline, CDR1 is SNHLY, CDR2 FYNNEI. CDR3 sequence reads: CASSSVAGGSYNEQFF. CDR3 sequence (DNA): TGTGCCAGCAGTAGCGTAGCGGGAGGGTCCTACAATGAGCAGTTCTTC.

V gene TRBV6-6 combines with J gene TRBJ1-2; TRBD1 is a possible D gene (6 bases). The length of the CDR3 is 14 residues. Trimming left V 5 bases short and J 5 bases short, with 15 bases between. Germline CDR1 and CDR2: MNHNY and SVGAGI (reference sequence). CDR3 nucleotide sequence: TGTGCCAGCAGTCAAAGGACAGCGTTTTATGGCTACACCTTC. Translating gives CASSQRTAFYGYTF.

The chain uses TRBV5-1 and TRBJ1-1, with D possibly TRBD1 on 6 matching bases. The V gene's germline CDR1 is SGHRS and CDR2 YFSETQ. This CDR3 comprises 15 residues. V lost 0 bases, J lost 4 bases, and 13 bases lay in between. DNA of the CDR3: TGCGCCAGCAGCTTGGCAGTTGACAGGTCCACTGAAGCTTTCTTT. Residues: CASSLAVDRSTEAFF.

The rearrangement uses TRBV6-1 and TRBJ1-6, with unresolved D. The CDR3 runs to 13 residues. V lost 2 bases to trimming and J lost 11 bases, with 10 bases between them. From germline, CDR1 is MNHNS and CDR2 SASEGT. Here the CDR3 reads CASSELGGAPLHF. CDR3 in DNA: TGTGCCAGCAGTGAATTGGGTGGCGCACCCCTCCACTTT.

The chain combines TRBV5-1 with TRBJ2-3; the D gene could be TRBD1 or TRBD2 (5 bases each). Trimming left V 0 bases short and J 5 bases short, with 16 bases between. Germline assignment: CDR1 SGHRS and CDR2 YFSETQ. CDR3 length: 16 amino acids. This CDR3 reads CASSLEGGGSRDTQYF. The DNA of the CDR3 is TGCGCCAGCAGCTTGGAAGGTGGGGGTTCGAGAGATACGCAGTATTTT.

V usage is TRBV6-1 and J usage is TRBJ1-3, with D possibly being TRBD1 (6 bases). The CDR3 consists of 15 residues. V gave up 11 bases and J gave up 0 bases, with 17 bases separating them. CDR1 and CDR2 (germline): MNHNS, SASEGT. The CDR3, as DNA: TGTGCCGCCAGATACGGACAGAGCTCTGGAAACACCATATATTTT. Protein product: CAARYGQSSGNTIYF.

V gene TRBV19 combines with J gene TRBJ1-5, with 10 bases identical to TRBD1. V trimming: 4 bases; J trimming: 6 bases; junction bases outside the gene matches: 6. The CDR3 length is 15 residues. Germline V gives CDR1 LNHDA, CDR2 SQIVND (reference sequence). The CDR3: CASSRQGARGQPQHF. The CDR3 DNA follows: TGTGCCAGTAGTAGACAGGGGGCGCGGGGTCAGCCCCAGCATTTT.

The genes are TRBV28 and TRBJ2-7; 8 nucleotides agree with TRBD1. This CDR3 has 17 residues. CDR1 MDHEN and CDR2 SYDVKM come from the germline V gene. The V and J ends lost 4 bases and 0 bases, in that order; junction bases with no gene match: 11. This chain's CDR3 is CASSSGGGTGYSYEQYF. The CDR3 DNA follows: TGTGCCAGCAGTTCTGGGGGTGGGACAGGCTACTCCTACGAGCAGTACTTC.